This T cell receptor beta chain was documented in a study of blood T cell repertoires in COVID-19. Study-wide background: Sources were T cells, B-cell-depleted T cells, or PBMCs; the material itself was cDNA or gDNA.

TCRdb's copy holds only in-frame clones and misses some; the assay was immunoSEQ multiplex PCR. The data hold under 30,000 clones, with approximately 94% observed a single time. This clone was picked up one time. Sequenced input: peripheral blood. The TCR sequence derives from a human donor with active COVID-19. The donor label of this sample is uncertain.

The CDR3 DNA sequence: TGTGCCAGCAGCCGGACAGGAGTCACAGATACGCAGTATTTT. Translating it yields CASSRTGVTDTQYF. The chain couples TRBV6-2 or TRBV6-3 to TRBJ2-3; 7 bases match TRBD1. Looked up from germline, CDR1 is MNHEY and CDR2 is SVGEGT. The CDR3 contains 14 residues. The trim removed 6 bases at V and 2 bases at J, leaving 5 bases unmatched.